The T cell receptor beta chain under discussion was sequenced for a study of monozygotic twins with cystic fibrosis. General study findings and limits: Age, concordance and disease severity did not associate with shared CDR3 numbers.

TCRdb's table, derived via immunoSEQ multiplex PCR, lists solely in-frame clones and lacks some. The table includes about 26,000 clones, roughly 96% detected once. Worth noting for this clone: Its antigen remains unknown.

This CDR3 is built from 14 residues. Germline V gene lookup returns CDR1 MGHRA and CDR2 YSYEKL. V was trimmed by 6 bases and J by 0 bases, leaving 9 bases between them. This TCR was sampled from a girl aged 2 to 10 with cystic fibrosis. Sample: blood. The chain joins TRBV4-1 to TRBJ2-1; no firm D call. The CDR3 DNA reads TGCGCCAGCAGTCCCTACTCCTCCTACAATGAGCAGTTCTTC. Translated: CASSPYSSYNEQFF.